The clone carrying this T cell receptor (beta chain) was found a few times. Its antigen is still unknown. Reverse transcribing all isolated RNA meant expressed TCRB transcripts were sequenced. Data came from immunoSEQ multiplex PCR; TCRdb stores just in-frame clones and leaves some out. The sample includes 300,000 to 400,000 clones, about 10% of them seen just once. The data were obtained in a study of beta chain features in type 1 diabetes. Broader study findings: Patients with Type 1 diabetes showed moderately but significantly shorter TCRB CDR3s in all four CD4+ subsets. Sampled from patients, naive, central memory and Treg TCRB repertoires appeared more similar than those sampled from healthy donors.

V lost 5 bases and J 4 bases, leaving 17 bases between the germline ends. This CDR3 comprises 15 residues. CDR1 and CDR2 (germline): MNHEY, SVGAGI. The origin of this receptor is a man aged 30-40 years with type 1 diabetes. Sequenced sample: central memory CD4+ T cells from blood. The rearrangement uses TRBV6-5 and TRBJ2-5; D not resolved. CDR3 DNA sequence: TGTGCCAGCAGTCCTACCAGTAATAGAGGAGAGACCCAGTACTTC. Translated, it gives CASSPTSNRGETQYF.